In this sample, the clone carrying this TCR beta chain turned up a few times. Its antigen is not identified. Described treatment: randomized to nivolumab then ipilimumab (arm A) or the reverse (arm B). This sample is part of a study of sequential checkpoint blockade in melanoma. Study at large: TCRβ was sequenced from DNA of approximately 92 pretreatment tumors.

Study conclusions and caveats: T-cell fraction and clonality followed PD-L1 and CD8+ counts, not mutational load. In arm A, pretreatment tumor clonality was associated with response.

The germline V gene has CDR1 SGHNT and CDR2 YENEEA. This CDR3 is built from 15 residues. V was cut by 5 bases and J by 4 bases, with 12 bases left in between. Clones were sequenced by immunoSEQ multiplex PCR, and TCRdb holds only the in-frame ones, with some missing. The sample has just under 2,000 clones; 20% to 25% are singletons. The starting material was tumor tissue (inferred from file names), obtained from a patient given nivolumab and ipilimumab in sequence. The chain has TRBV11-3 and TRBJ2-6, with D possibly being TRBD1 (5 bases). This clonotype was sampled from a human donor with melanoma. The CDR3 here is CASSDSSAGANVLTF. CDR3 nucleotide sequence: TGTGCCAGCAGCGACAGCTCGGCCGGGGCCAACGTCCTGACTTTC.